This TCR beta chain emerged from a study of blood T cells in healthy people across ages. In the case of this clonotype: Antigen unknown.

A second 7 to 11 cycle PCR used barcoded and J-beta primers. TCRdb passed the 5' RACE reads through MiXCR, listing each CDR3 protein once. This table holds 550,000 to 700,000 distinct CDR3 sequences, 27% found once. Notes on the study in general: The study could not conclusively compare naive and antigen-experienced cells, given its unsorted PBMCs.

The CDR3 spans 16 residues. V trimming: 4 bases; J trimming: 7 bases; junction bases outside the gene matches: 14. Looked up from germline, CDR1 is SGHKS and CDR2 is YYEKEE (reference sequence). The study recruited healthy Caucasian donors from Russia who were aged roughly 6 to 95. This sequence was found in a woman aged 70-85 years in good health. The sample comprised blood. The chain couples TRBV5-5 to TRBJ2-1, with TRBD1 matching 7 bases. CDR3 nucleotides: TGTGCCAGCAGCGAACGAACAGGGGCCTATGAGAATGAGCAGTTCTTC. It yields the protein CASSERTGAYENEQFF. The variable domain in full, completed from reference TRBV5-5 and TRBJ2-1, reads DAGVTQSPTHLIKTRGQQVTLRCSPISGHKSVSWYQQVLGQGPQFIFQYYEKEERGRGNFPDRFSARQFPNYSSELNVNALLLGDSALYLCASSERTGAYENEQFFGPGTRLTVL.